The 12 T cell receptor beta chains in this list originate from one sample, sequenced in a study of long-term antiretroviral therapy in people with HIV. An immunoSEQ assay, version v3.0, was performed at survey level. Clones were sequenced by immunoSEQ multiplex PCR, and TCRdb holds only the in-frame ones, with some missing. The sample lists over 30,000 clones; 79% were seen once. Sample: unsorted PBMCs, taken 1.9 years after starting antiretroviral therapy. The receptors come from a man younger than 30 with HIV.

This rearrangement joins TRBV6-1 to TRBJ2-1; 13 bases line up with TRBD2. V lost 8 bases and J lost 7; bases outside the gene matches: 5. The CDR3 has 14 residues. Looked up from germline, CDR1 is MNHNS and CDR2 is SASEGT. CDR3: CASVTSGGGNEQFF. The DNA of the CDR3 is TGTGCCAGCGTCACTAGCGGGGGGGGTAATGAGCAGTTCTTC.

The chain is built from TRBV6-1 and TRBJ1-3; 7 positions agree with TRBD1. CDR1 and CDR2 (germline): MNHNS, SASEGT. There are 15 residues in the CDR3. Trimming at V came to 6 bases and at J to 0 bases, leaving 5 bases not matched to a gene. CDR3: CASSDRDNSGNTIYF. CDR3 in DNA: TGTGCCAGCAGCGACAGGGACAACTCTGGAAACACCATATATTTT.

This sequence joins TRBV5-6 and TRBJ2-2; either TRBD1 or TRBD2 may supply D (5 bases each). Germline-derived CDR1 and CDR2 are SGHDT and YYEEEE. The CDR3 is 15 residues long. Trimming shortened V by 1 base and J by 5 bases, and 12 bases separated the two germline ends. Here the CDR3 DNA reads TGTGCCAGCAGCTTGTCCCCAGGGAGTACCGGGGAGCTGTTTTTT. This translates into CASSLSPGSTGELFF.

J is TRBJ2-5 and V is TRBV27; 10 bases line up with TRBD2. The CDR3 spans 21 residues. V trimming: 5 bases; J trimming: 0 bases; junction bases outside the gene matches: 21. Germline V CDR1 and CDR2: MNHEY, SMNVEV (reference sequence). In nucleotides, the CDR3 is TGTGCCAGCAGTCCGGTCCTAATCCTCCTTCCTAGCGGGGGAGACCAAGAGACCCAGTACTTC. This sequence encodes CASSPVLILLPSGGDQETQYF.

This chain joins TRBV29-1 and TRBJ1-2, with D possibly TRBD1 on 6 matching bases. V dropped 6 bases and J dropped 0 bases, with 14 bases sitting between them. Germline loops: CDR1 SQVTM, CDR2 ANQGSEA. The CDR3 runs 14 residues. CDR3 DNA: TGCAGCGTGACCCCAGGGGCAGCTAACTATGGCTACACCTTC. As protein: CSVTPGAANYGYTF.

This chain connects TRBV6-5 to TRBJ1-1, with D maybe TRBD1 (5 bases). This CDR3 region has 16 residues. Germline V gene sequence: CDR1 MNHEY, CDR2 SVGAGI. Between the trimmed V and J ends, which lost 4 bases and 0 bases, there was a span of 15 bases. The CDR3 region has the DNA TGTGCCAGCAGTTCTGGGACTTGGGGGATGAACACTGAAGCTTTCTTT. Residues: CASSSGTWGMNTEAFF.

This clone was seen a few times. CDR3 nucleotides: TGTGCCTGGAGTGGTACAGGGGATGGTGTCTACACCTTC. Its translation is CAWSGTGDGVYTF. The chain is built from TRBV30 and TRBJ1-2; 7 positions match TRBD1. In germline, CDR1 is GTSNPN, CDR2 SVGIG (reference sequence). The length of the CDR3 is 13 residues. Unmatched junction bases numbered 9, after V lost 1 base and J lost 10 bases.

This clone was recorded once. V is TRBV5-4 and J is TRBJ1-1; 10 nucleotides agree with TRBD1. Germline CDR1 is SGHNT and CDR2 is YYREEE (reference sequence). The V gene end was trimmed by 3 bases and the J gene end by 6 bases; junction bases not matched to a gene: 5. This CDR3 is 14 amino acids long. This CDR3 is CASSSDRGLAEAFF. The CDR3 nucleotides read TGTGCCAGCAGCTCAGACAGGGGGCTGGCTGAAGCTTTCTTT.

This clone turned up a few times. CDR3 protein: CASSLDRIPAQYF. CDR3 nucleotides: TGTGCCAGCAGCTTAGATCGAATCCCAGCGCAGTATTTT. The rearrangement uses TRBV11-2 and TRBJ2-3; D is uncertain. CDR1 and CDR2 (germline): SGHAT, FQNNGV. The germline V and J ends were trimmed by 0 bases and 10 bases, with 11 bases remaining between them. CDR3 size: 13 residues.

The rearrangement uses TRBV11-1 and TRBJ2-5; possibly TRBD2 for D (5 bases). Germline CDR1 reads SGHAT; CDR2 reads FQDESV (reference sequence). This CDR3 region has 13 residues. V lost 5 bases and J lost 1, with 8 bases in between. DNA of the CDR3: TGTGCCAGCAGCCGGGGATTCCAAGAGACCCAGTACTTC. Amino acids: CASSRGFQETQYF.

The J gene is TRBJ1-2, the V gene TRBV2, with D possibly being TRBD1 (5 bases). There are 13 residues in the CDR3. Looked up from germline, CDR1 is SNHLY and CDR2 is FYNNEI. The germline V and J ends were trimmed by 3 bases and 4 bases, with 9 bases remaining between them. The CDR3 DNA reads TGTGCCAGCAGTGACGACAGCGGCTATGGCTACACCTTC. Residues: CASSDDSGYGYTF.

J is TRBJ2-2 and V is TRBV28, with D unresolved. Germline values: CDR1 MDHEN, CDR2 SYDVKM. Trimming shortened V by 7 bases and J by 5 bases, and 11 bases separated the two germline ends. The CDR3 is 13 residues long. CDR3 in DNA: TGTGCCAGCACCTCGATCCGGACCGGGGAGCTGTTTTTT. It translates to CASTSIRTGELFF.